The TCR beta chain under discussion was sequenced for a study of T cells in Graves' hyperthyroidism and ophthalmopathy. Unmatched junction bases numbered 7, after V lost 7 bases and J lost 7 bases. This CDR3 comprises 14 residues. In germline, CDR1 is LNHDA, CDR2 SQIVND (reference sequence). Amplification targeted TCR beta CDR3 regions from RNA transcripts. TCR CDR3 regions were first amplified by RT-PCR with HTBI primers. MiXCR, applied by TCRdb to the multiplex PCR reads, yields one record per CDR3 protein. The sample consists of under 650,000 distinct CDR3 sequences, about a sixth of them appearing once.

The chain links TRBV19 to TRBJ2-1; 10 positions agree with TRBD2. The TCR was taken from a woman in her 30s with Graves' hyperthyroidism. The sample taken for sequencing was blood. CDR3 protein: CASTASGSWNEQFF. Here the CDR3 DNA reads TGTGCCAGTACCGCTAGCGGGAGTTGGAATGAGCAGTTCTTC.